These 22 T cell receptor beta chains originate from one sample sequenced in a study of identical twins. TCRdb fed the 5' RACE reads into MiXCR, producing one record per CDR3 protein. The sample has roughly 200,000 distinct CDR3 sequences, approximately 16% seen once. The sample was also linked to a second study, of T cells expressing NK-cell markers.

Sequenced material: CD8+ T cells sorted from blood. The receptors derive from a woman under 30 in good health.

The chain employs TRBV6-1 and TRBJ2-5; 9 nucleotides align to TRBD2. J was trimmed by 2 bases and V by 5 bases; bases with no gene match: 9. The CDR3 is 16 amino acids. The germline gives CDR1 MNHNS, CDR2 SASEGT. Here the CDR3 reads CASSPLAGEGQETQYF. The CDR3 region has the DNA TGTGCCAGCAGTCCTTTAGCGGGAGAGGGTCAAGAGACCCAGTACTTC.

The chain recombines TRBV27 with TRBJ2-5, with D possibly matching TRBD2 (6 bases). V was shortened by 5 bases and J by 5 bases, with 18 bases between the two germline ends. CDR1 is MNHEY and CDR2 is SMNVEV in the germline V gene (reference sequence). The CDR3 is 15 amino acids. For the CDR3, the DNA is TGTGCCAGCAGTCCACAATCGACGGGAGCGGAGACCCAGTACTTC. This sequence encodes CASSPQSTGAETQYF.

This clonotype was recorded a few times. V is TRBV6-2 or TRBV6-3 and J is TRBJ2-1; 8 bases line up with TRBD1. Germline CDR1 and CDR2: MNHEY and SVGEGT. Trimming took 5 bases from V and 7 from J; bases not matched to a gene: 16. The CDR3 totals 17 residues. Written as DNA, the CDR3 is TGTGCCAGCAGTCTAGTGAGGGGGACAGGCTCTTCGAATGAGCAGTTCTTC. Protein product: CASSLVRGTGSSNEQFF.

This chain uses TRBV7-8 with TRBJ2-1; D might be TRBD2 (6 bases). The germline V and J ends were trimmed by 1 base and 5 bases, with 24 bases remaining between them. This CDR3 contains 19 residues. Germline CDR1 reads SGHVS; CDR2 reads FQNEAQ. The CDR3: CASSLGWQGSSGAHNEQFF. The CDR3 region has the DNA TGTGCCAGCAGCTTAGGATGGCAGGGCTCGTCGGGAGCGCACAATGAGCAGTTCTTC. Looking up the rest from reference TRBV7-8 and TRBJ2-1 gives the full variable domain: GAGVSQSPRYKVAKRGQDVALRCDPISGHVSLFWYQQALGQGPEFLTYFQNEAQLDKSGLPSDRFFAERPEGSVSTLKIQRTQQEDSAVYLCASSLGWQGSSGAHNEQFFGPGTRLTVL.

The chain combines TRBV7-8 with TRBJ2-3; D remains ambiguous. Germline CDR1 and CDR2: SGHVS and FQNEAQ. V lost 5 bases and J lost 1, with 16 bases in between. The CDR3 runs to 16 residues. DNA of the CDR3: TGTGCCAGCAGCCGACATGAAAACCTAGGCACAGATACGCAGTATTTT. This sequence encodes CASSRHENLGTDTQYF.

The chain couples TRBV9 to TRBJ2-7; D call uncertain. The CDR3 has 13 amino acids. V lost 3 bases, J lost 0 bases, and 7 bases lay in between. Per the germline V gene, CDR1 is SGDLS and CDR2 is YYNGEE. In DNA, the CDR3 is TGTGCCAGCAGCGCCCCACTCTCCTACGAGCAGTACTTC. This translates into CASSAPLSYEQYF.

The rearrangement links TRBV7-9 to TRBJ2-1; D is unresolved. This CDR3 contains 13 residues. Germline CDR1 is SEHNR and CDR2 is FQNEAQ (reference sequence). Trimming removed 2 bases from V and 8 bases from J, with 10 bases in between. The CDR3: CASSLPEWDEQFF. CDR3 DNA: TGTGCCAGCAGCTTACCAGAGTGGGATGAGCAGTTCTTC.

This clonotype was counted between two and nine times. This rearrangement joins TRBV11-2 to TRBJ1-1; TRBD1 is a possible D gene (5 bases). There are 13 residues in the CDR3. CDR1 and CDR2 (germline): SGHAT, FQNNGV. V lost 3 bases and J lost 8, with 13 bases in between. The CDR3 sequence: CASSFGRVEEAFF. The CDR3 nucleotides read TGTGCCAGCAGCTTCGGCAGGGTCGAGGAAGCTTTCTTT. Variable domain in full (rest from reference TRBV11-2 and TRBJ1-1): EAGVAQSPRYKIIEKRQSVAFWCNPISGHATLYWYQQILGQGPKLLIQFQNNGVVDDSQLPKDRFSAERLKGVDSTLKIQPAKLEDSAVYLCASSFGRVEEAFFGQGTRLTVV.

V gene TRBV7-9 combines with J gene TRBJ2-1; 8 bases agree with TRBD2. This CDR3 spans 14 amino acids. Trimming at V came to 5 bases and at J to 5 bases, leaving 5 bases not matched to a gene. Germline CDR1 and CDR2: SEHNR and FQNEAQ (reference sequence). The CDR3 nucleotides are TGTGCCAGCAGCCCCCCGGGACTAGACAATGAGCAGTTCTTC. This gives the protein CASSPPGLDNEQFF.

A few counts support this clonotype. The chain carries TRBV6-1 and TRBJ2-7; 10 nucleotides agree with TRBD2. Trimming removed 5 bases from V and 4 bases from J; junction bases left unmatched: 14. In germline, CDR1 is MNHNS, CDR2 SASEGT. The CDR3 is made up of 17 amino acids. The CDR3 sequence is CASSPSITSGDFYEQYF. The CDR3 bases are TGTGCCAGCAGTCCCTCCATTACTAGCGGGGATTTTTACGAGCAGTACTTC.

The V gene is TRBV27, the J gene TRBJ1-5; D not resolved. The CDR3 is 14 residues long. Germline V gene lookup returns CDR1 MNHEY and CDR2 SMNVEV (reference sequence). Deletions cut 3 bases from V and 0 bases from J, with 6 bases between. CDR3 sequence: CASSFVYSNQPQHF. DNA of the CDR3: TGTGCCAGCAGTTTCGTTTATAGCAATCAGCCCCAGCATTTT.

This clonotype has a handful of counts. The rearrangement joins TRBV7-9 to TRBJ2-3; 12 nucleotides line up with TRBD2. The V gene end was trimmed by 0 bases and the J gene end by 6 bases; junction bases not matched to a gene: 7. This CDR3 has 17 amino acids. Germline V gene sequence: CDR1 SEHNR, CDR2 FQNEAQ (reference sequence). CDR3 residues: CASSLAPWTSGTDTQYF. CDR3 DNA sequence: TGTGCCAGCAGCTTAGCTCCCTGGACTAGCGGGACGGATACGCAGTATTTT.

The CDR3 loop reads CATGTSGHNEQFF. In DNA form, the CDR3 reads TGTGCCACAGGGACTAGCGGACACAATGAGCAGTTCTTC. The chain couples TRBV6-2 or TRBV6-3 to TRBJ2-1; TRBD2 aligns across 11 bases. In germline, CDR1 is MNHEY, CDR2 SVGEGT. V gave up 10 bases and J gave up 5 bases; unmatched junction bases: 4. The CDR3 is 13 amino acids.

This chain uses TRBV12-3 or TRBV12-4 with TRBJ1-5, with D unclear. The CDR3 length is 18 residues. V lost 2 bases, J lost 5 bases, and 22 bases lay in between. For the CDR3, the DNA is TGTGCCAGCAGTTTAAGTAGCGAAAGCCGCACCCTCGATCAGCCCCAGCATTTT. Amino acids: CASSLSSESRTLDQPQHF.

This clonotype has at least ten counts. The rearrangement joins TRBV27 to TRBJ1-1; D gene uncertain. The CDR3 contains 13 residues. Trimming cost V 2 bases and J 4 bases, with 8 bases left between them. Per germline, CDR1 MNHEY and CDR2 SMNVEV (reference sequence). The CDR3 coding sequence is TGTGCCAGCAGTTTAGGGGTGGGCACTGAAGCTTTCTTT. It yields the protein CASSLGVGTEAFF.

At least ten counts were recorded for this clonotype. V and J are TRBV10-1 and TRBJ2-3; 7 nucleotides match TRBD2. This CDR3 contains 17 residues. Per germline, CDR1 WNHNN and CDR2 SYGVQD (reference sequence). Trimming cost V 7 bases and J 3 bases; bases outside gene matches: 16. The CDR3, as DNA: TGCGCCAGCACAGTGCAGGGAGCGGGAAAGGGTACAGATACGCAGTATTTT. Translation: CASTVQGAGKGTDTQYF.

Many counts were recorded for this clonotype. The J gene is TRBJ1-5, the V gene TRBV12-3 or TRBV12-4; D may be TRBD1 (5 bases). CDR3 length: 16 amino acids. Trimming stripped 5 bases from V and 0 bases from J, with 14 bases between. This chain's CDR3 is CASSPTGGASNQPQHF. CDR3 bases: TGTGCCAGCAGTCCCACTGGCGGGGCTAGCAATCAGCCCCAGCATTTT.

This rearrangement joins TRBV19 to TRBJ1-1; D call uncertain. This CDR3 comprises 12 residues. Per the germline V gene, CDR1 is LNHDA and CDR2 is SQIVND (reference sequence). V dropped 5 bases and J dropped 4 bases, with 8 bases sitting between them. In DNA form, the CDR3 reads TGTGCCAGTAGTCCTCCGACCACTGAAGCTTTCTTT. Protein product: CASSPPTTEAFF.

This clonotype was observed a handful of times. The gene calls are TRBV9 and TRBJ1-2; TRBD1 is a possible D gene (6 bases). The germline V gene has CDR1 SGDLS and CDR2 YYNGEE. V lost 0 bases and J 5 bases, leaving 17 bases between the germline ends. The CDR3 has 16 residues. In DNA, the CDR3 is TGTGCCAGCAGCGTAGTGGGGGCAGTGGCCCCTTATGGCTACACCTTC. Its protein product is CASSVVGAVAPYGYTF.

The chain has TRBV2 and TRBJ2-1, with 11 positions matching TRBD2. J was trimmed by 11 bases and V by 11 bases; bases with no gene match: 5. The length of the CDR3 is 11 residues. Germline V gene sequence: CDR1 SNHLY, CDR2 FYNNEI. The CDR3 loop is CAGGTSGQQFF. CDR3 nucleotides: TGTGCCGGAGGGACTAGCGGACAGCAGTTCTTC.

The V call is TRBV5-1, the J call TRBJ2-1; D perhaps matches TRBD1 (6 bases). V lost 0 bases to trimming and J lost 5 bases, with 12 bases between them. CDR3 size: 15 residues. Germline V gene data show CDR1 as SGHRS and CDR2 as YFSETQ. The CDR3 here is CASSLVQGPDNEQFF. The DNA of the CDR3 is TGCGCCAGCAGCTTGGTGCAGGGGCCCGACAATGAGCAGTTCTTC.

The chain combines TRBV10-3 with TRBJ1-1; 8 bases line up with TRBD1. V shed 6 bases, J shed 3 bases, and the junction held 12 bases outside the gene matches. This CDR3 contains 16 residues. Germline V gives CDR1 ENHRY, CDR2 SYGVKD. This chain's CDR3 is CAISLAPGGSDTEAFF. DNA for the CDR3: TGTGCCATCAGCCTTGCTCCAGGGGGCTCGGACACTGAAGCTTTCTTT.